Below are 30 T cell receptor beta chains sequenced from a single sample in a study of shared clonotypes between healthy human individuals. Profiled with immunoSEQ multiplex PCR; TCRdb holds only in-frame clones, not every one. The sample comprises about 980,000 clones, approximately 80% of which are singletons, and over 1.3% rests with the top ten. Sequencing was performed on memory CD4+ T cells sorted from blood. Subset of the sample: CD45RA-negative fraction. The receptors come from a man aged 18 to 35 in good health.

Details on this clone: Germline and junction disagree at one end, which may indicate a read error. Other DNA sequences in the sample encode the same CDR3. This chain links TRBV18 with TRBJ2-7; perhaps TRBD2 as D (6 bases). Germline V gene sequence: CDR1 KGHSH, CDR2 LQKENI. This CDR3 has 15 residues. CDR3 amino acids: CASSPPGLDSYEQYF. DNA for the CDR3: TGTGCCAGCTCGCCACCGGGACTGGACTCCTACGAGCAGTACTTC.

This clone was recorded many times. The rearrangement links TRBV30 to TRBJ1-1; maybe TRBD1 (5 bases). This CDR3 is built from 11 residues. The V end was cut by 2 bases, the J end by 8 bases, with 9 bases between. The V gene's germline CDR1 is GTSNPN and CDR2 SVGIG (reference sequence). The chain's CDR3 is CAWSWGYEAFF. The CDR3 DNA reads TGTGCCTGGAGTTGGGGGTACGAAGCTTTCTTT.

This sequence joins TRBV4-1 and TRBJ2-1; 9 nucleotides align to TRBD2. The germline V gene has CDR1 MGHRA and CDR2 YSYEKL. The junction had 6 bases not matched to a gene; V was cut back by 0 bases and J by 15 bases. This CDR3 has 13 amino acids. Here the CDR3 reads CASSQDQGLAVFF. In DNA form, the CDR3 reads TGCGCCAGCAGCCAAGATCAGGGACTAGCAGTGTTCTTC.

The table lists this clone with a few counts. The chain employs TRBV5-1 and TRBJ2-3; 9 bases fit TRBD1. Germline loops: CDR1 SGHRS, CDR2 YFSETQ. There are 14 residues in the CDR3. V gave up 4 bases and J gave up 7 bases; unmatched junction bases: 7. The CDR3 sequence is CASSTNRGPYTQYF. The CDR3 bases are TGCGCCAGCAGCACGAACAGGGGGCCTTATACGCAGTATTTT.

The chain carries TRBV11-2 and TRBJ1-1; TRBD1 is a possible D gene (5 bases). The CDR3 is made up of 16 amino acids. Trimming stripped 0 bases from V and 0 bases from J, with 11 bases between. CDR1 and CDR2 from the germline V gene are SGHAT and FQNNGV. The CDR3 DNA sequence: TGTGCCAGCAGCTTAGAGGGGACCCGATTGAACACTGAAGCTTTCTTT. It translates to CASSLEGTRLNTEAFF.

In DNA, the CDR3 is TGTGCCAGCAGTCCAGACAGGGCGGTAGGGGGCTACACCTTC. Translated: CASSPDRAVGGYTF. The V call is TRBV2, the J call TRBJ1-2, with 7 bases lining up with TRBD1. V trimming: 5 bases; J trimming: 8 bases; junction bases outside the gene matches: 11. The CDR3 sequence is 14 residues long. Germline V lookup: CDR1 SNHLY, CDR2 FYNNEI.

The rearrangement joins TRBV11-2 to TRBJ2-5; no clear D. Deletions cut 5 bases from V and 5 bases from J, with 9 bases between. CDR1 is SGHAT, CDR2 FQNNGV, per germline. The CDR3 is 12 residues long. CDR3 region: CASSLSGETQYF. CDR3 nucleotide sequence: TGTGCCAGCAGCCTATCTGGGGAGACCCAGTACTTC.

This clone was counted a few times. This sample includes further DNA sequences coding for the same CDR3. The chain uses TRBV15 and TRBJ1-1; D uncertain. The CDR3 covers 12 residues. Germline-derived CDR1 and CDR2 are LNHNV and YYDKDF (reference sequence). Between the trimmed V and J ends, which lost 3 bases and 8 bases, there was a span of 10 bases. As DNA, the CDR3 is TGTGCCACCAGCAGTCCGGGTCCAGAAGCTTTCTTT. Amino acids: CATSSPGPEAFF.

V is TRBV2 and J is TRBJ2-7, with 9 bases fitting TRBD1. The CDR3 has 11 amino acids. J lost 6 bases, V lost 6 bases, and 0 bases had no gene match. Germline V gene sequence: CDR1 SNHLY, CDR2 FYNNEI. CDR3 in amino acids: CASRTGGEQYF. DNA of the CDR3: TGTGCCAGCAGGACAGGGGGCGAGCAGTACTTC.

The V call is TRBV28, the J call TRBJ1-5; possibly TRBD1 for D (5 bases). Germline V gives CDR1 MDHEN, CDR2 SYDVKM. CDR3 size: 16 residues. Trimming took 5 bases from V and 1 from J, leaving 15 bases between them. The CDR3 reads CASSPPGSDSNQPQHF. The CDR3, as DNA: TGTGCCAGCAGTCCACCAGGGTCAGACAGCAATCAGCCCCAGCATTTT.

The chain is built from TRBV5-1 and TRBJ2-3, with D possibly being TRBD2 (6 bases). There are 17 residues in the CDR3. With 4 bases removed from V and 4 bases from J, the gap between germline ends came to 22 bases. Germline V CDR1 and CDR2: SGHRS, YFSETQ. In nucleotides, the CDR3 is TGCGCCAGCAGCCCCAATTGGGTCCGGGGGAGAGCAGATACGCAGTATTTT. It translates to CASSPNWVRGRADTQYF.

This clone was counted only a few times. The chain links TRBV30 to TRBJ1-1; D perhaps matches TRBD1 (6 bases). V was pared by 4 bases and J by 1 base, with 13 bases between. CDR1 and CDR2 from the germline V gene are GTSNPN and SVGIG (reference sequence). CDR3 size: 14 residues. CDR3 residues: CAWKQGPGNTEAFF. The CDR3, as DNA: TGTGCCTGGAAACAGGGCCCTGGGAACACTGAAGCTTTCTTT.

This clone appeared a few times. V gene TRBV29-1 combines with J gene TRBJ2-5; 7 bases agree with TRBD2. Looked up from germline, CDR1 is SQVTM and CDR2 is ANQGSEA. The CDR3 sequence is 13 residues long. The J segment lost 4 bases and the V segment lost 0 bases, leaving 2 bases of the junction unmatched. The CDR3, as DNA: TGCAGCGTTGAAGAGGGGGGGAGAGAGACCCAGTACTTC. Its protein is CSVEEGGRETQYF.

J is TRBJ2-7 and V is TRBV2; TRBD2 matches 10 bases. This CDR3 contains 15 residues. Germline V CDR1 and CDR2: SNHLY, FYNNEI. With 9 bases clipped from V and 0 bases from J, the junction kept 8 bases outside the gene matches. The CDR3 nucleotides read TGTGCCAGTTCCAGACTAGCGGGCCACTCCTACGAGCAGTACTTC. Protein product: CASSRLAGHSYEQYF.

This clone was detected once. Other DNA sequences in this specimen translate into the identical CDR3. The chain joins TRBV5-1 to TRBJ1-2; D is possibly TRBD1 (5 bases). The CDR3 totals 14 residues. Germline lookup yields CDR1 SGHRS and CDR2 YFSETQ. The V gene lost 0 bases and the J gene lost 2 bases, with 8 bases spanning the gap. The chain's CDR3 is CASSLDGGNYGYTF. DNA for the CDR3: TGCGCCAGCAGCTTGGATGGGGGAAACTATGGCTACACCTTC.

This clone has only a few counts. The CDR3 is CASSPLEGENSPLHF. For the CDR3, the DNA is TGTGCCAGCTCACCCCTTGAGGGCGAGAATTCACCCCTCCACTTT. The chain employs TRBV18 and TRBJ1-6; D not certain. Germline V gene data show CDR1 as KGHSH and CDR2 as LQKENI. Trimming took off 3 bases at V and 7 bases at J, with 13 bases between the two ends. This CDR3 spans 15 amino acids.

The chain has TRBV6-1 and TRBJ1-3; D is possibly TRBD1 (5 bases). The ends were cut back, 7 bases at V and 8 bases at J, with 12 bases in the middle. Germline V gene lookup returns CDR1 MNHNS and CDR2 SASEGT. The CDR3 covers 12 residues. In DNA form, the CDR3 reads TGTGCCAGCACCCGGGGGGGAGACACCATATATTTT. This translates into CASTRGGDTIYF.

The V call is TRBV18, the J call TRBJ2-7; 12 bases are shared with TRBD2. V was clipped by 5 bases and J by 1 base; unmatched bases: 6. Germline CDR1 is KGHSH and CDR2 is LQKENI. The CDR3 consists of 16 residues. Here the CDR3 DNA reads TGTGCCAGCTCAATTGGACTAGCGGGGTTTTCCTACGAGCAGTACTTC. Protein product: CASSIGLAGFSYEQYF.

The chain carries TRBV4-1 and TRBJ2-7, with TRBD1 identical over 7 bases. Germline values: CDR1 MGHRA, CDR2 YSYEKL. The CDR3 runs to 16 residues. The trim removed 0 bases at V and 8 bases at J, leaving 13 bases unmatched. The CDR3 coding sequence is TGCGCCAGCAGCCAAGATCAGTCTACAGGGGTTTTGAAGCAGTACTTC. It is translated as CASSQDQSTGVLKQYF.

This chain connects TRBV5-4 to TRBJ1-4; D unresolved. CDR3 size: 15 residues. The germline V and J ends were trimmed by 2 bases and 1 base, with 9 bases remaining between them. Germline values: CDR1 SGHNT, CDR2 YYREEE (reference sequence). The CDR3 DNA reads TGTGCCAGCAGCTTTATAGGGCAAACTAATGAAAAACTGTTTTTT. Its protein is CASSFIGQTNEKLFF.

This clone was observed a few times. This chain joins TRBV9 and TRBJ1-4; TRBD1 might be the D (6 bases). Germline-derived CDR1 and CDR2 are SGDLS and YYNGEE. The CDR3 is made up of 17 amino acids. The germline V and J ends were trimmed by 3 bases and 2 bases, with 17 bases remaining between them. CDR3 coding DNA: TGTGCCAGCAGCGCTCGTCCAGGGGAGCGGACTAATGAAAAACTGTTTTTT. It codes for CASSARPGERTNEKLFF.

This chain uses TRBV7-9 with TRBJ1-1, with D hard to call. V was pared by 4 bases and J by 3 bases, with 12 bases between. The CDR3 runs to 14 residues. From germline, CDR1 is SEHNR and CDR2 FQNEAQ (reference sequence). CDR3 region: CASSSVPGYTEAFF. Here the CDR3 DNA reads TGTGCCAGCAGCTCCGTACCTGGGTACACTGAAGCTTTCTTT. Drawing the rest from reference TRBV7-9 and TRBJ1-1, the complete variable domain is DTGVSQNPRHKITKRGQNVTFRCDPISEHNRLYWYRQTLGQGPEFLTYFQNEAQLEKSRLLSDRFSAERPKGSFSTLEIQRTEQGDSAMYLCASSSVPGYTEAFFGQGTRLTVV.

This chain connects TRBV6-6 to TRBJ1-6, with D perhaps matching TRBD1 (6 bases). V dropped 5 bases and J dropped 6 bases, with 11 bases sitting between them. This CDR3 is 14 amino acids long. Germline assignment: CDR1 MNHNY and CDR2 SVGAGI (reference sequence). This chain's CDR3 is CASSRGQINSPLHF. Here the CDR3 DNA reads TGTGCCAGCAGTCGAGGACAGATTAATTCACCCCTCCACTTT.

This clone showed up just once. The V call is TRBV4-2, the J call TRBJ2-3; 11 nucleotides line up with TRBD2. CDR3 length equals 17 residues. Germline lookup yields CDR1 LGHNA and CDR2 YNFKEQ. The trim removed 0 bases at V and 2 bases at J, leaving 4 bases unmatched. CDR3 residues: CASSQELAGGPTDTQYF. The CDR3 DNA is TGTGCCAGCAGCCAAGAGCTAGCGGGGGGACCCACAGATACGCAGTATTTT.

Remarks on this clone: Sequence at one end of the junction differs from germline and may be a read error. This chain uses TRBV10-3 with TRBJ2-7; the match to TRBD2 covers 12 bases. This CDR3 region has 14 residues. CDR1 and CDR2 (germline): ENHRY, SYGVKD. The CDR3 coding sequence is TGTGCCAGCAGTGGACTAGCGGGAACCTACGAGCAGTACTTC. Its translation is CASSGLAGTYEQYF.

The table lists this clone with many counts. V usage is TRBV10-3 and J usage is TRBJ1-5, with 8 nucleotides matching TRBD1. The CDR3 totals 13 residues. J lost 5 bases, V lost 5 bases, and 2 bases had no gene match. CDR1 and CDR2 from the germline V gene are ENHRY and SYGVKD. In DNA form, the CDR3 reads TGTGCCATCAGTACAGGGGGAGATCAGCCCCAGCATTTT. Protein product: CAISTGGDQPQHF.

The chain has TRBV19 and TRBJ1-4; D perhaps matches TRBD1 (5 bases). This CDR3 is built from 12 residues. V shed 10 bases and J shed 7 bases, with 13 bases lying between them. CDR1 and CDR2 from the germline V gene are LNHDA and SQIVND (reference sequence). The CDR3 loop is CATGQFSEKLFF. DNA of the CDR3: TGTGCCACGGGGCAGTTCAGTGAAAAACTGTTTTTT.

The chain joins TRBV7-9 to TRBJ2-1, with D possibly TRBD2 on 6 matching bases. The CDR3 has 14 residues. Germline loops: CDR1 SEHNR, CDR2 FQNEAQ (reference sequence). The germline V and J ends were trimmed by 2 bases and 9 bases, with 14 bases remaining between them. CDR3 protein: CASSLHDGGAEQFF. The CDR3 DNA follows: TGTGCCAGCAGCTTACACGACGGGGGAGCTGAGCAGTTCTTC.

This clone was picked up a small number of times. The V gene is TRBV19, the J gene TRBJ1-4, with a tentative D call TRBD1 (6 bases). Germline V CDR1 and CDR2: LNHDA, SQIVND (reference sequence). The CDR3 extends over 15 amino acids. V was shortened by 9 bases and J by 5 bases, with 19 bases between the two germline ends. The CDR3 coding sequence is TGTGCCAGCACGAAGGGGGTCGCGCCAAATGAAAAACTGTTTTTT. Protein sequence: CASTKGVAPNEKLFF.

The chain links TRBV7-8 to TRBJ1-2; D gene ambiguous. V was trimmed by 0 bases and J by 4 bases, leaving 6 bases between them. The CDR3 runs to 13 residues. Germline V lookup: CDR1 SGHVS, CDR2 FQNEAQ. In DNA form, the CDR3 reads TGTGCCAGCAGCTTAGCGAAGGGCTATGGCTACACCTTC. Its protein product is CASSLAKGYGYTF. The full variable domain, its missing parts supplied by reference TRBV7-8 and TRBJ1-2, is GAGVSQSPRYKVAKRGQDVALRCDPISGHVSLFWYQQALGQGPEFLTYFQNEAQLDKSGLPSDRFFAERPEGSVSTLKIQRTQQEDSAVYLCASSLAKGYGYTFGSGTRLTVV.